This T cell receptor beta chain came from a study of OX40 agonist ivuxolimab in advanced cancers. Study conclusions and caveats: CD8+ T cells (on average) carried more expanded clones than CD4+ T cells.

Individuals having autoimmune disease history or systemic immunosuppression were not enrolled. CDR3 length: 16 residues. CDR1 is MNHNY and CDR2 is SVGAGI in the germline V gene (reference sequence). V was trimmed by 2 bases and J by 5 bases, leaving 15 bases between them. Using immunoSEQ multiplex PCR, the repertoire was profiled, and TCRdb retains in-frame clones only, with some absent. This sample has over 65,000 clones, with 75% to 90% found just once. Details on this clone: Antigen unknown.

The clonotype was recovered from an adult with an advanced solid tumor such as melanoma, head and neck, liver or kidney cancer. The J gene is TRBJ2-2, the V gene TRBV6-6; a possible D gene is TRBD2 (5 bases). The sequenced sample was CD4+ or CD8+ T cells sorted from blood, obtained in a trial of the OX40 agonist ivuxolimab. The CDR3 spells CASSYLSGSPTGELFF. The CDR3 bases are TGTGCCAGCAGTTACCTCAGCGGTTCCCCTACCGGGGAGCTGTTTTTT.